This T cell receptor beta chain was sequenced in a study of cytomegalovirus exposure and HLA in healthy donors. Study in general: In terms of ancestry, the Caucasian-associated cluster contained 75% to 85% of the approximately 380 genotyped donors.

Healthy donors of bone marrow made up the group. Germline CDR1 and CDR2: DFQATT and SNEGSKA (reference sequence). This CDR3 comprises 9 residues. In the PCR, 60 Vbeta and 13 Jbeta primers were used. Sequenced by immunoSEQ multiplex PCR; TCRdb stores in-frame clones only, minus some. The data hold 150,000 to 170,000 clones, with 70% to 80% observed a single time. As to this clone: The antigen is not known.

Study-wide findings and caveats: A link between a missense DCLRE1C variant and TCR beta V- and J-gene trimming emerged from a later analysis. Researchers reportedly found TCR beta sequences accurately predicted most subjects' HLA-A and HLA-B alleles.

J is TRBJ1-2 and V is TRBV20-1, with D possibly matching TRBD1 (5 bases). The TCR sequence derives from a man aged 25 to 45 in good health and CMV-seropositive. The material sequenced was PBMCs. The CDR3, as DNA: TGCAGGCCAGCAGGGGGCTACACCTTC. As protein: CRPAGGYTF.